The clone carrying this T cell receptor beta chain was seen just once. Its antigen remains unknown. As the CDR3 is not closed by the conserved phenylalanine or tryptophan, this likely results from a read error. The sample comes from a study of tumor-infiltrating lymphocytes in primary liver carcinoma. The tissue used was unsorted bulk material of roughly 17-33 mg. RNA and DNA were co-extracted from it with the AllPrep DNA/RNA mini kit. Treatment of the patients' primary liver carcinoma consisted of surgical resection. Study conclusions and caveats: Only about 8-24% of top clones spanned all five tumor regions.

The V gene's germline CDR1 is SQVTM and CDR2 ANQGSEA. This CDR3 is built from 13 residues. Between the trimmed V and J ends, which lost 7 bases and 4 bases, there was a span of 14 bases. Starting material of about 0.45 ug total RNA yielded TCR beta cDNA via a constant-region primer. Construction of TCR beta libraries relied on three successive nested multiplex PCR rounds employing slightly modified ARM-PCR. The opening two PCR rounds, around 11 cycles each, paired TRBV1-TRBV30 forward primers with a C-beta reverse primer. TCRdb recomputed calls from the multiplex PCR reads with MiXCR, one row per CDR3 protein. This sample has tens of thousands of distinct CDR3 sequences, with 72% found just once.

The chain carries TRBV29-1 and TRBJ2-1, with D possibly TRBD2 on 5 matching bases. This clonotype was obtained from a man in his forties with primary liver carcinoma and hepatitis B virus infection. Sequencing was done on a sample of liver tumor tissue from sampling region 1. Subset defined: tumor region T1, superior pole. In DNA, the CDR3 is TGCAGCGCCGCCGGGATAAAGTACAATGAGCAGTTCCTC. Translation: CSAAGIKYNEQFL.